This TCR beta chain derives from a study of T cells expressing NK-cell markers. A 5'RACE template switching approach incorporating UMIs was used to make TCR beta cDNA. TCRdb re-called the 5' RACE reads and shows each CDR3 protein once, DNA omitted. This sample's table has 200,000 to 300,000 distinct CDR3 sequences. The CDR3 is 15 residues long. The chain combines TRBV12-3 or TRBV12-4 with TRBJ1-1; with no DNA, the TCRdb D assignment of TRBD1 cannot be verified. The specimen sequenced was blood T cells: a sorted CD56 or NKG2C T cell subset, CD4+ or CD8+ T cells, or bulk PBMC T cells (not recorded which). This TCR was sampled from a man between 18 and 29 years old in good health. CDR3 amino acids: CASSSRAFSLTEAFF.